The 6 T cell receptor beta chains below were found in one sample sequenced in a study of neurological immune-mediated disorders. One entry per CDR3 protein results from TCRdb running MiXCR on the 5' RACE reads. The table shows 45,000 to 50,000 distinct CDR3 sequences, with approximately 2.8% occurring only once. Sequencing input: PBMCs. These receptors all stem from a woman aged 45-59 years with multiple sclerosis.

At least ten counts were recorded for this clonotype. This sequence joins TRBV4-2 and TRBJ2-1, with D possibly TRBD2 on 6 matching bases. From germline, CDR1 is LGHNA and CDR2 YNFKEQ. Trimming took 4 bases from V and 3 from J, leaving 13 bases between them. The CDR3 consists of 15 residues. The CDR3 here is CASSPRRLVYNEQFF. The DNA for the CDR3 is TGTGCCAGCAGCCCCCGGAGACTAGTCTACAATGAGCAGTTCTTC.

This clonotype was seen many times. V usage is TRBV20-1 and J usage is TRBJ2-7, with D possibly TRBD1 on 5 matching bases. Trimming left V 8 bases short and J 3 bases short, with 14 bases between. CDR3 length: 12 amino acids. Germline CDR1 DFQATT, CDR2 SNEGSKA (reference sequence). In DNA, the CDR3 is TGCAGTACCAGGGTTATCGACTACGAGCAGTACTTC. Its translation: CSTRVIDYEQYF.

This clonotype was detected ten times or more. V is TRBV7-2 and J is TRBJ2-1; D remains unclear. CDR1 and CDR2 from the germline V gene are SGHTA and FQGNSA. V was shortened by 2 bases and J by 0 bases, with 2 bases between the two germline ends. The CDR3 loop spans 13 amino acids. DNA for the CDR3: TGTGCCAGCAGCTTAAACTCCTACAATGAGCAGTTCTTC. This translates into CASSLNSYNEQFF.

This clonotype was seen repeatedly, ten times or more. The genes are TRBV12-3 or TRBV12-4 and TRBJ2-5; D is unclear. The CDR3 totals 10 residues. V lost 7 bases, J lost 1 base, and 1 base lay in between. The chain's CDR3 is CASTQETQYF. For the CDR3, the DNA is TGTGCCAGCACCCAAGAGACCCAGTACTTC.

This clonotype was observed at least ten times. V is TRBV3-1 and J is TRBJ2-5; tentatively, D is TRBD1 or TRBD2 (5 bases each). This CDR3 is built from 14 residues. Trimming shortened V by 0 bases and J by 4 bases, and 9 bases separated the two germline ends. Germline CDR1 is LGHDT and CDR2 is YNNKEL (reference sequence). The CDR3: CASSQDNGGETQYF. In nucleotides, the CDR3 is TGTGCCAGCAGCCAAGATAATGGGGGAGAGACCCAGTACTTC.

In this sample, this clonotype turned up many times. The V call is TRBV9, the J call TRBJ2-7, with 8 bases matching TRBD1. With 1 base clipped from V and 8 bases from J, the junction kept 11 bases outside the gene matches. Germline lookup yields CDR1 SGDLS and CDR2 YYNGEE. The CDR3 extends over 15 amino acids. CDR3 protein: CASSVSTGGSPKQYF. CDR3 DNA: TGTGCCAGCAGCGTATCAACAGGGGGTTCCCCGAAGCAGTACTTC.